Listed below are T cell receptor beta chains from one sample, sequenced in a study of cytomegalovirus exposure and HLA in healthy donors. Method: immunoSEQ multiplex PCR; TCRdb's copy keeps in-frame clones and lacks some. Among 180,000 or so clones listed, about 79% were seen once. Sequencing input: PBMCs. These receptor sequences come from a female donor in good health and CMV-seronegative. CDR3s include the opening cysteine and the closing phenylalanine or tryptophan. D genes are given only for firm matches. The listing skips clone size in some rows; elsewhere it reads once, few, many or a size class.

j_gene | v_gene | d_gene | abundance | CDR3nt | CDR3aa
TRBJ2-5 | TRBV7-2 | TRBD2 | few | TGTGCCAGCAGCTTAGGGGGGAGGGGAGAGACCCAGTACTTC | CASSLGGRGETQYF
TRBJ2-5 | TRBV19 | NA | few | TGTGCCAGTAGATCGACAGATTTGGCAGAAGGGACCCAGTACTTC | CASRSTDLAEGTQYF
TRBJ2-7 | TRBV27 | TRBD1 | NA | TGTGCCAGCAGTTTGTCACGGCAGGGGGCAAGGGGCGAGCAGTACTTC | CASSLSRQGARGEQYF
TRBJ1-2 | TRBV2 | TRBD1 | NA | TGTGCCAGCAGTGAAGCCCGGTTGGCCAGGGGGAGCGGCTACACCTTC | CASSEARLARGSGYTF
TRBJ1-1 | TRBV5-6 | TRBD1 | NA | TGTGCCAGCAGCTTAAGCGCTACCGCCAGGGGGGCTTTCTTT | CASSLSATARGAFF
TRBJ2-5 | TRBV7-6 | NA | NA | TGTGCCAGCAGCCCATGGCGGTCCGAGGGGACCCAGTACTTC | CASSPWRSEGTQYF
TRBJ1-4 | TRBV7-2 | NA | NA | TGTGCCAGCAGCCGGACAGTCACAACTAATGAAAAACTGTTTTTT | CASSRTVTTNEKLFF
TRBJ2-3 | TRBV11-1 | TRBD2 | NA | TGTGCCAGCAGCCCCGGACTAGAATTCAATACGCAGTATTTT | CASSPGLEFNTQYF
TRBJ2-7 | TRBV9 | TRBD2 | once | TGTGCCAGCAGCCGGGGACTAGGAATCGCTTTCGACGAGCAGTACTTC | CASSRGLGIAFDEQYF
TRBJ2-7 | TRBV19 | TRBD1 | NA | TGTGCCAGTAGCGACAGGGGTTTTGCCTACGAGCAGTACTTC | CASSDRGFAYEQYF
TRBJ1-2 | TRBV2 | TRBD1 | NA | TGTGCCAGCAGCCCCGACAGGGGGCCTGGCTACACCTTC | CASSPDRGPGYTF
TRBJ2-5 | TRBV29-1 | NA | NA | TGCAGCGTTGTTCAGGGCGGTCCGGAGACCCAGTACTTC | CSVVQGGPETQYF
TRBJ2-5 | TRBV28 | NA | NA | TGTGCCAGCAGCTATCAAGAGACCCAGTACTTC | CASSYQETQYF
TRBJ2-2 | TRBV14 | NA | NA | TGTGCCAGCAGCCAAAACACGAACACCGGGGAGCTGTTTTTT | CASSQNTNTGELFF
TRBJ2-2 | TRBV18 | TRBD1 | NA | TGTGCCAGCTCACCGGGACAGGGGGACACCGGGGAGCTGTTTTTT | CASSPGQGDTGELFF
TRBJ1-5 | TRBV18 | NA | NA | TGTGCCAGCTCCTCGGGGGGCGCGGGTCAGCCCCAGCATTTT | CASSSGGAGQPQHF
TRBJ2-1 | TRBV5-1 | TRBD1 | NA | TGCGCCAGCAGCTCACAGGGGGACATAGTAGGTTGGTTCTTC | CASSSQGDIVGWFF
TRBJ2-7 | TRBV19 | TRBD2 | NA | TGTGCCAGTAGTCACCAGACTAGCGGGGGATCCTACGAGCAGTACTTC | CASSHQTSGGSYEQYF
TRBJ1-1 | TRBV28 | NA | NA | TGTGCCAGCCTTAACGGGGGGGCCACTGAAGCTTTCTTT | CASLNGGATEAFF
TRBJ2-7 | TRBV7-2 | TRBD1 | NA | TGTGCCAGCAGCTTAGTAACAGGGGGCCTGAGGGTGGAGCAGTACTTC | CASSLVTGGLRVEQYF
TRBJ1-1 | TRBV5-1 | NA | NA | TGCGCCAGTGGCGGGGGGGCAGCGAGGACTGAAGCTTTCTTT | CASGGGAARTEAFF
TRBJ1-2 | TRBV29-1 | TRBD1 | NA | TGCAGCGCGGGGGACAGGGCCTATGGCTACACCTTC | CSAGDRAYGYTF
TRBJ2-7 | TRBV7-9 | NA | NA | TGTGCTAGCAGCTTACTAGGCCACGAGCAGTACTTC | CASSLLGHEQYF
TRBJ2-1 | TRBV28 | TRBD2 | NA | TGTGCCAGCAGTTTATTGGCGGGGGGATACAATGAGCAGTTCTTC | CASSLLAGGYNEQFF
TRBJ2-5 | TRBV6-4 | NA | few | TGTGCCAGCAGTGCTAGACCCGAGGGGACCCAGTACTTC | CASSARPEGTQYF
TRBJ1-3 | TRBV7-9 | NA | few | TGTGCCAGCAGCTCGCCAGGGTTCGGAAACACCATATATTTT | CASSSPGFGNTIYF
TRBJ2-7 | TRBV4-2 | TRBD2 | few | TGTGCCAGCAGCGGAGAAGGGGGCGGGGGGGCAAACTACGAGCAGTACTTC | CASSGEGGGGANYEQYF
TRBJ1-2 | TRBV6-1 | NA | NA | TGTGCCAGCTCGGAGCTGGGTCGTCAAAAGGGCTACACCTTC | CASSELGRQKGYTF
TRBJ2-1 | TRBV9 | TRBD1 | NA | TGTGCCAGCAGCGTCTCGACAGGGAATAATTTAAATGAGCAGTTCTTC | CASSVSTGNNLNEQFF
TRBJ2-5 | TRBV7-3 | NA | NA | TGTGCCAGCAGCTTAACGGGGGGTTACCAAGAGACCCAGTACTTC | CASSLTGGYQETQYF
TRBJ2-6 | TRBV19 | NA | NA | TGTGCCAGTAGCCTTCGGACAGTCGGGGCCAACGTCCTGACTTTC | CASSLRTVGANVLTF